These 19 T cell receptor beta chains share one sample of origin, sequenced in a study of CD8 T cells in Susac syndrome. Random hexamers were used to reverse transcribe about 0.5 to 1 ug of RNA. One entry per CDR3 protein results from TCRdb running MiXCR on the immunoSEQ multiplex PCR reads. The sample holds 110,000 to 150,000 distinct CDR3 sequences, around 95% seen once. Material: CD4+ T cells from PBMCs. These receptor sequences come from a human donor with Susac syndrome.

V and J are TRBV20-1 and TRBJ1-5; 10 bases are a match to TRBD1. J was trimmed by 6 bases and V by 0 bases; bases with no gene match: 8. CDR1 and CDR2 from the germline V gene are DFQATT and SNEGSKA (reference sequence). The CDR3 contains 16 residues. CDR3 in amino acids: CSARDMAGQGFQPQHF. CDR3 DNA: TGCAGTGCTAGAGATATGGCGGGACAGGGGTTTCAGCCCCAGCATTTT.

The DNA for the CDR3 is TGTGCCAGCAGCCAAGACATAGCGGGGGCGGGCACAGATACGCAGTATTTT. Its protein product is CASSQDIAGAGTDTQYF. V is TRBV4-2 and J is TRBJ2-3; 9 bases align to TRBD2. Germline lookup yields CDR1 LGHNA and CDR2 YNFKEQ. The CDR3 totals 17 residues. J gave up 1 base and V 0 bases, and 5 bases lay outside the gene matches.

The genes are TRBV20-1 and TRBJ1-1, with D uncertain. The CDR3 runs 14 residues. The germline V and J ends were trimmed by 1 base and 5 bases, with 14 bases remaining between them. Looked up from germline, CDR1 is DFQATT and CDR2 is SNEGSKA (reference sequence). The CDR3 sequence is CSARAGGRRTEAFF. The DNA for the CDR3 is TGCAGTGCTAGAGCGGGAGGTCGGAGAACTGAAGCTTTCTTT.

The table lists this clonotype with a count of one. This chain links TRBV12-3 or TRBV12-4 with TRBJ2-1; 9 bases align to TRBD1. The CDR3 totals 15 residues. Trimming at V came to 5 bases and at J to 5 bases, leaving 7 bases not matched to a gene. The CDR3 bases are TGTGCCAGCAGTCCTGCCGGGACAGGGAACAATGAGCAGTTCTTC. Amino acids: CASSPAGTGNNEQFF.

The gene calls are TRBV24-1 and TRBJ2-1, with D perhaps matching TRBD2 (6 bases). This CDR3 spans 14 amino acids. With 6 bases removed from V and 0 bases from J, the gap between germline ends came to 8 bases. CDR1 is KGHDR, CDR2 SFDVKD, per germline. The CDR3: CATSMGGSYNEQFF. The CDR3 coding sequence is TGTGCCACCAGTATGGGGGGCTCCTACAATGAGCAGTTCTTC.

The rearrangement links TRBV4-1 to TRBJ2-1, with 14 bases that match TRBD2. The junction had 7 bases not matched to a gene; V was cut back by 3 bases and J by 9 bases. The germline CDR1 and CDR2 sequences are MGHRA and YSYEKL. The CDR3 contains 16 residues. The CDR3 region has the DNA TGCGCCAGCAGCCAGCCCGGGACTAGCGGGAGATCTGAGCAGTTCTTC. This translates into CASSQPGTSGRSEQFF.

The sample holds one count of this clonotype. As DNA, the CDR3 is TGCGCCAGCAGCCAAGAAGGCCAGCGGGAGAGAGAGACCCAGTACTTC. It is translated as CASSQEGQRERETQYF. The rearrangement links TRBV4-1 to TRBJ2-5; the match to TRBD2 covers 8 bases. V lost 0 bases, J lost 4 bases, and 7 bases stayed unmatched. The CDR3 has 16 residues. The germline V gene has CDR1 MGHRA and CDR2 YSYEKL.

The J gene is TRBJ1-1, the V gene TRBV20-1, with 8 positions matching TRBD1. The CDR3 totals 12 residues. Germline loops: CDR1 DFQATT, CDR2 SNEGSKA (reference sequence). DNA for the CDR3: TGCAGGTGCCAGGGGGCGAACACTGAAGCTTTCTTT. It translates to CRCQGANTEAFF.

The rearrangement links TRBV29-1 to TRBJ2-7; 10 bases line up with TRBD1. Looked up from germline, CDR1 is SQVTM and CDR2 is ANQGSEA. This CDR3 is built from 15 residues. With 5 bases clipped from V and 1 base from J, the junction kept 8 bases outside the gene matches. The CDR3 here is CSVRTGTGASYEQYF. The CDR3 region has the DNA TGCAGCGTTCGGACTGGGACAGGGGCATCCTACGAGCAGTACTTC.

V gene TRBV29-1 combines with J gene TRBJ2-3; no firm D call. The CDR3 extends over 11 amino acids. V was trimmed by 1 base and J by 6 bases, leaving 5 bases between them. The germline gives CDR1 SQVTM, CDR2 ANQGSEA. CDR3: CSVEGEDTQYF. The CDR3 nucleotides are TGCAGCGTTGAAGGTGAGGATACGCAGTATTTT.

The chain is built from TRBV20-1 and TRBJ2-7; D is uncertain. Between the trimmed V and J ends, which lost 6 bases and 6 bases, there was a span of 6 bases. The CDR3 is 9 residues long. Looked up from germline, CDR1 is DFQATT and CDR2 is SNEGSKA (reference sequence). The CDR3 sequence is CSAQAEQYF. The CDR3 coding sequence is TGCAGTGCCCAGGCCGAGCAGTACTTC.

This clonotype has only one observation. V is TRBV4-1 and J is TRBJ2-1; 7 bases match TRBD2. Germline values: CDR1 MGHRA, CDR2 YSYEKL. The CDR3 length is 14 residues. After removal of 3 bases from V and 9 bases from J, the junction contained 8 bases not matched to a gene. CDR3 sequence (DNA): TGCGCCAGCAGCCATCTGAGGGAGGGCCGTGAGCAGTTCTTC. Protein product: CASSHLREGREQFF.

V and J are TRBV6-5 and TRBJ1-2; D might be TRBD1 (6 bases). CDR3 length equals 13 residues. The germline V gene has CDR1 MNHEY and CDR2 SVGAGI. The V end lost 5 bases, the J end lost 3 bases, and 10 bases lay between the germline ends. The CDR3 is CASSPQGYYGYTF. The CDR3 DNA reads TGTGCCAGCAGTCCCCAGGGGTACTATGGCTACACCTTC.

This clonotype was observed a single time. The J gene is TRBJ1-1, the V gene TRBV20-1; D is perhaps TRBD1 (5 bases). The CDR3 runs to 14 residues. V dropped 6 bases and J dropped 1 base, with 15 bases sitting between them. From germline, CDR1 is DFQATT and CDR2 SNEGSKA (reference sequence). DNA for the CDR3: TGCAGTGCAAGGGCAGGGCAGGAGAACACTGAAGCTTTCTTT. Translating gives CSARAGQENTEAFF.

The rearrangement joins TRBV20-1 to TRBJ2-3; D is perhaps TRBD2 (6 bases). Germline V lookup: CDR1 DFQATT, CDR2 SNEGSKA (reference sequence). This CDR3 has 15 amino acids. V was clipped by 3 bases and J by 0 bases, with 13 bases between them. The CDR3 protein is CSASRWGTSTDTQYF. CDR3 DNA sequence: TGCAGTGCTAGTAGGTGGGGGACTAGCACAGATACGCAGTATTTT.

This rearrangement joins TRBV2 to TRBJ2-5; D is perhaps TRBD2 (6 bases). Trimming shortened V by 4 bases and J by 5 bases, and 11 bases separated the two germline ends. This CDR3 comprises 13 residues. Germline V gene lookup returns CDR1 SNHLY and CDR2 FYNNEI. DNA for the CDR3: TGTGCCAGCAGTGTAACTAGCTTCGAGACCCAGTACTTC. Translating it yields CASSVTSFETQYF.

The rearrangement joins TRBV23-1 to TRBJ1-5; 7 positions agree with TRBD1. Being an ORF, TRBV23-1 has a function that is uncertain. V shed 7 bases, J shed 3 bases, and the junction held 12 bases outside the gene matches. There are 16 residues in the CDR3. CDR3 nucleotides: TGCGCCAGCACCGGGACGCTTACAGGGGACAATCAGCCCCAGCATTTT. Its protein product is CASTGTLTGDNQPQHF.

The rearrangement joins TRBV20-1 to TRBJ2-5, with 9 bases that match TRBD2. Germline V CDR1 and CDR2: DFQATT, SNEGSKA (reference sequence). This CDR3 comprises 14 residues. Trimming cost V 6 bases and J 3 bases; bases outside gene matches: 8. The CDR3 here is CSAASGGLEETQYF. CDR3 nucleotides: TGCAGTGCGGCCAGCGGGGGGCTTGAAGAGACCCAGTACTTC.

This chain uses TRBV28 with TRBJ2-6, with TRBD2 matching over 8 bases. Germline CDR1 is MDHEN and CDR2 is SYDVKM. V lost 10 bases, J lost 0 bases, and 8 bases stayed unmatched. The CDR3 runs 16 residues. This CDR3 is CAILPGLGSGANVLTF. CDR3 nucleotides: TGTGCCATCCTCCCGGGACTAGGCTCTGGGGCCAACGTCCTGACTTTC.